This TCR beta chain was sequenced in a study of blood T cell repertoires in COVID-19. Study background: The study drew acute and convalescent COVID-19 samples from the United States, Italy and Spain. PBMCs, B-cell-depleted T cells, or T cells were the source of the cDNA or gDNA that made up the material.

The authors' processing: Scientists estimated how many nucleated cells there were by amplifying reference gene primers. Using immunoSEQ multiplex PCR, the repertoire was profiled, and TCRdb retains in-frame clones only, with some absent. D and trimming come from the DNA, and the V and J calls and clone size come from that table. The repertoire holds a few hundred thousand clones, with around 85% as singletons. The CDR3 is 13 amino acids. The J segment lost 9 bases and the V segment lost 6 bases, leaving 10 bases of the junction unmatched. CDR1 is SGDLS and CDR2 is YYNGEE in the germline V gene. This TCR derives from a woman aged 18 to 35 with acute or convalescent COVID-19. Source material: peripheral blood. The J gene is TRBJ1-1, the V gene TRBV9; 8 nucleotides agree with TRBD1. The CDR3 DNA reads TGTGCCAGCACCGACGATACAGGGGGACAAGCTTTCTTT. This gives the protein CASTDDTGGQAFF.